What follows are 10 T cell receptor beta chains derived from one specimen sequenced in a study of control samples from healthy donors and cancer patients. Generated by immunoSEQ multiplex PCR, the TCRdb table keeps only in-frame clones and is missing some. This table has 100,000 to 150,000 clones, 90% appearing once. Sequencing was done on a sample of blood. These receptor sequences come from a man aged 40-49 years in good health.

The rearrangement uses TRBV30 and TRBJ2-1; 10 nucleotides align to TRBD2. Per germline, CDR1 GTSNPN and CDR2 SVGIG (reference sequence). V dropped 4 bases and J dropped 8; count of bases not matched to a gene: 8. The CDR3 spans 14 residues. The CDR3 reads CAWNRGLAGDEQFF. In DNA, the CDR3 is TGTGCCTGGAACCGGGGGCTAGCGGGGGATGAGCAGTTCTTC.

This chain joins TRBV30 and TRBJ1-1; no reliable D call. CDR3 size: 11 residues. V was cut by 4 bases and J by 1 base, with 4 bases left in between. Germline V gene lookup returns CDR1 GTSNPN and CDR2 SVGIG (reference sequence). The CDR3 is CAWNENTEAFF. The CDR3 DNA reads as TGTGCCTGGAATGAGAACACTGAAGCTTTCTTT.

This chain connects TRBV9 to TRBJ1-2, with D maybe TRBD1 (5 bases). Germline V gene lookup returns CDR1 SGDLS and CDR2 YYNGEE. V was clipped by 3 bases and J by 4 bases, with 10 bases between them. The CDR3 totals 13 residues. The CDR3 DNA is TGTGCCAGCAGCGGAGACAGAACCTATGGCTACACCTTC. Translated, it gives CASSGDRTYGYTF.

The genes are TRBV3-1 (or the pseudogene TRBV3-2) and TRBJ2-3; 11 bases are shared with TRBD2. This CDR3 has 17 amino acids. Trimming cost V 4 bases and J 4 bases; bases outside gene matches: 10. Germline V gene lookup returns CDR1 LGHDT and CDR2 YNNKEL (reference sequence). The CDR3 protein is CASSLDLTSGDADTQYF. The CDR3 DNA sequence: TGTGCCAGCAGCCTAGATCTGACTAGCGGGGATGCAGATACGCAGTATTTT.

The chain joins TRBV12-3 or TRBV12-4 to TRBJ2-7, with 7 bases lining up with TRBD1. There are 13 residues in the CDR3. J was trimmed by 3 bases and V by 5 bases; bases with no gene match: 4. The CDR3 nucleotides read TGTGCCAGCAGTCCGGGACAGATCTACGAGCAGTACTTC. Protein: CASSPGQIYEQYF.

The CDR3 here is CAWKRQGSYNEQFF. For the CDR3, the DNA is TGTGCCTGGAAAAGACAGGGGTCCTACAATGAGCAGTTCTTC. The rearrangement links TRBV30 to TRBJ2-1, with 8 bases aligning to TRBD1. Germline trimming cut 4 bases from V and 1 base from J; bases unmatched to any gene: 3. In germline, CDR1 is GTSNPN, CDR2 SVGIG (reference sequence). This CDR3 region has 14 residues.

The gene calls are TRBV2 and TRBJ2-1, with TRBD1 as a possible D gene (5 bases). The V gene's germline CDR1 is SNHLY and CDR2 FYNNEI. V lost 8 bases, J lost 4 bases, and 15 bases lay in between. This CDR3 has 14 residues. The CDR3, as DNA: TGTGCCAGCGGCTATAGACAGTCATACAATGAGCAGTTCTTC. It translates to CASGYRQSYNEQFF. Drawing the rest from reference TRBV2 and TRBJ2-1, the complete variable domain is EPEVTQTPSHQVTQMGQEVILRCVPISNHLYFYWYRQILGQKVEFLVSFYNNEISEKSEIFDDQFSVERPDGSNFTLKIRSTKLEDSAMYFCASGYRQSYNEQFFGPGTRLTVL.

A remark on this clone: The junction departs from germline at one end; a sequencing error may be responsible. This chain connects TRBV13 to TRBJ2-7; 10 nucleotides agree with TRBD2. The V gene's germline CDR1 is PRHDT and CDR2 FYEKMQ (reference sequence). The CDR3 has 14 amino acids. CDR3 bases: TGTGCCAGCAGTTTAGGACTAGCGGTCTACGAGCAGTACTTC. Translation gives CASSLGLAVYEQYF.

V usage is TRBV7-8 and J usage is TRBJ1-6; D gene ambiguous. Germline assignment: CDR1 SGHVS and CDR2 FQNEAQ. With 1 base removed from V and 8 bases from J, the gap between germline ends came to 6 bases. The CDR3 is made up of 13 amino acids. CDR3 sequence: CASSLVQDSPLHF. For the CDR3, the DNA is TGTGCCAGCAGCTTAGTCCAGGATTCACCCCTCCACTTT.

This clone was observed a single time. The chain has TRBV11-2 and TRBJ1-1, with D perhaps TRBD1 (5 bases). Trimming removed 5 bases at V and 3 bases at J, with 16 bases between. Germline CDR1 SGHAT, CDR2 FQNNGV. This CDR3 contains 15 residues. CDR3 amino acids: CASSQRGVGDTEAFF. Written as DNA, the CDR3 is TGTGCCAGCAGCCAACGGGGGGTGGGTGACACTGAAGCTTTCTTT.